This TCR beta chain was obtained from a study of Ad26.COV2.S vaccination and SARS-CoV-2 variants. Broader study findings: There was a possibility that the TCR breadth and depth analyses underestimated total T cell responses.

Here immunoSEQ multiplex PCR was the method, and the copy in TCRdb shows in-frame clones only, minus some. The sample comprises hundreds of thousands of clones, about 88% of which are singletons, and over 2% rests with the top ten. With respect to this clone: Its target is not known.

The treatment was: 19 received Ad26.COV2.S at low or high dose, single or two shots; several received placebo; per-sample allocation not given. The study sampled participants on day 63 after the first vaccine or placebo injection. The material sequenced was peripheral blood, taken in a trial of Ad26.COV2.S vaccine versus placebo. This receptor was identified in a person aged 18-60 years who received the Ad26.COV2.S COVID-19 vaccine or a placebo.

This CDR3 is CASRLMGGKGQGKVSYNSPLHF. CDR3 nucleotides: TGTGCAAGTCGCTTGATGGGTGGAAAAGGACAGGGGAAGGTCTCCTATAATTCACCCCTCCACTTT. The chain uses TRBV12-2 and TRBJ1-6; TRBD1, the D gene given by the table, was not confirmed from the DNA. TRBV12-2 is a known pseudogene. The CDR3 has 22 residues.